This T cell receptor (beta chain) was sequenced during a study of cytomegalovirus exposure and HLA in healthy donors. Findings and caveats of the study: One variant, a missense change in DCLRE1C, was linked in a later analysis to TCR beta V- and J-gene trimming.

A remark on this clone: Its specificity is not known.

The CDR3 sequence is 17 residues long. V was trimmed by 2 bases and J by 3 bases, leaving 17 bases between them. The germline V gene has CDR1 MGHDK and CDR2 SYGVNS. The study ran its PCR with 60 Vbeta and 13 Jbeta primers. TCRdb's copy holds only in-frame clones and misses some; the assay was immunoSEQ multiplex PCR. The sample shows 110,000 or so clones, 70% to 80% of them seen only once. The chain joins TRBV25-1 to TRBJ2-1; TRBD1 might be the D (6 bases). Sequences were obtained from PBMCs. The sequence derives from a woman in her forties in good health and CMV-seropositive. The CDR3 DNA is TGTGCCAGCAGTGAAGAATGGGGGCGAGGCGTCTACAATGAGCAGTTCTTC. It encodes CASSEEWGRGVYNEQFF.